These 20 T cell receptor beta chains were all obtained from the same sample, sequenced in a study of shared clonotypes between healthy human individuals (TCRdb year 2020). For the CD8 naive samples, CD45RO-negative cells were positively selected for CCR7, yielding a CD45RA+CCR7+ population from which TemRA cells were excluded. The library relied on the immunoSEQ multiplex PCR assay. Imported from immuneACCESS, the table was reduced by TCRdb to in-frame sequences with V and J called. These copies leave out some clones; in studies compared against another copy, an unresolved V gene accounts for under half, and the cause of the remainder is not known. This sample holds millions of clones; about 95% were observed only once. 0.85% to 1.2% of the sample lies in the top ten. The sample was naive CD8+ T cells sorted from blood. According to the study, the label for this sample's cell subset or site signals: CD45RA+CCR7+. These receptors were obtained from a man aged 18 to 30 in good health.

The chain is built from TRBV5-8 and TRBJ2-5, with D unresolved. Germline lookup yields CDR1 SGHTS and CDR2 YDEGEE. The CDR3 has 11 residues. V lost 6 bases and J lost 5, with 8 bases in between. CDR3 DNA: TGTGCCAGCATTGGGGTGGAGACCCAGTACTTC. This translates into CASIGVETQYF.

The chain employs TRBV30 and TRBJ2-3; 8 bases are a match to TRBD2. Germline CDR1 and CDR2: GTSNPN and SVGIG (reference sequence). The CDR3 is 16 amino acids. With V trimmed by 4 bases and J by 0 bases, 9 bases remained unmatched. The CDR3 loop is CAWNTLAEASTDTQYF. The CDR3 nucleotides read TGTGCCTGGAACACACTAGCGGAAGCTAGCACAGATACGCAGTATTTT.

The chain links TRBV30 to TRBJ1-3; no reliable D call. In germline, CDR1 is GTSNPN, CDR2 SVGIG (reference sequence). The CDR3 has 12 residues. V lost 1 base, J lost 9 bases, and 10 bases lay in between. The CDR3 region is CAWSADVITIYF. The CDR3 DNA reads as TGTGCCTGGAGTGCAGACGTCATCACCATATATTTT.

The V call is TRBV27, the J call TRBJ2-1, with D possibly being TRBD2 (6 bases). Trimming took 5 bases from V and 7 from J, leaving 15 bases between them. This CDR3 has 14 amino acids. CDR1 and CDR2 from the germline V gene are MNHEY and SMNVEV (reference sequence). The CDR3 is CASSKDYGRNEQFF. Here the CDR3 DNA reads TGTGCCAGCAGTAAGGACTACGGTAGAAATGAGCAGTTCTTC.

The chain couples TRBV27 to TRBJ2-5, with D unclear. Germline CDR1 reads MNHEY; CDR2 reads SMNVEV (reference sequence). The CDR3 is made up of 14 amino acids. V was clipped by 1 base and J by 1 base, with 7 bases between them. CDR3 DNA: TGTGCCAGCAGTTTATTTCCTAGCCAAGAGACCCAGTACTTC. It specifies CASSLFPSQETQYF.

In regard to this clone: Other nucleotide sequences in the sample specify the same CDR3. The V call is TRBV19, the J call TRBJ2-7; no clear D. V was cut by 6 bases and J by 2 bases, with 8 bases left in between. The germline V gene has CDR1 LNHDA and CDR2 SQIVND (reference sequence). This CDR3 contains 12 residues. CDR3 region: CASSGPTYEQYF. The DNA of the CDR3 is TGTGCCAGTAGCGGCCCAACCTACGAGCAGTACTTC.

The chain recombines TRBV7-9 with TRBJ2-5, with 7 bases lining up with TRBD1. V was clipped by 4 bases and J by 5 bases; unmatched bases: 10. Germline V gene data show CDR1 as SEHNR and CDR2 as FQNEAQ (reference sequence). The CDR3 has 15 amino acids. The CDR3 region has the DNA TGTGCCAGCAGCTCCCCAATACAGGGGCGGGAGACCCAGTACTTC. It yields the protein CASSSPIQGRETQYF.

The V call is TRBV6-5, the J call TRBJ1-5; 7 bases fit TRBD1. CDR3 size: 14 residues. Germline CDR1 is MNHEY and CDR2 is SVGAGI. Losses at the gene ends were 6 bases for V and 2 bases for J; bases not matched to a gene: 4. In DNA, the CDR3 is TGTGCCAGCAGCGAGGGGGCGGGCAATCAGCCCCAGCATTTT. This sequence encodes CASSEGAGNQPQHF.

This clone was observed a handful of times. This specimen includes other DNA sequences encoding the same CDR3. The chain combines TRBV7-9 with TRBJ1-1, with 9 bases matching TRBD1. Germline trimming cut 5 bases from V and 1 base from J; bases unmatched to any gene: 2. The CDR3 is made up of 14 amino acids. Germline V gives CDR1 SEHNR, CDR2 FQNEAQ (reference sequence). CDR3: CASSPDRGNTEAFF. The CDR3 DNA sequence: TGTGCCAGCAGCCCGGACAGGGGGAACACTGAAGCTTTCTTT.

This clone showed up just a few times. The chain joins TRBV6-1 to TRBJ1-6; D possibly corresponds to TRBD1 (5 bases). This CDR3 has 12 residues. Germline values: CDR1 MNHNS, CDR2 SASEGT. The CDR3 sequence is CASQGGRSPLHF. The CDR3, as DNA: TGTGCGTCTCAGGGAGGTCGCTCACCCCTCCACTTT.

DNA of the CDR3: TGTGCCAGCAGCCTCGGACCGGAGGGATACGAGCAGTACTTC. Its protein is CASSLGPEGYEQYF. V gene TRBV5-5 combines with J gene TRBJ2-7; D is perhaps TRBD2 (6 bases). The CDR3 runs 14 residues. Germline assignment: CDR1 SGHKS and CDR2 YYEKEE (reference sequence). The ends were cut back, 4 bases at V and 4 bases at J, with 15 bases in the middle.

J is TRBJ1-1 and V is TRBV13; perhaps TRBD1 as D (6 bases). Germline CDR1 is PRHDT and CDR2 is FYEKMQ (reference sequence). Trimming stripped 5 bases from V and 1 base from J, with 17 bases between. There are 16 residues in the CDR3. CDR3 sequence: CASSLRGHGENTEAFF. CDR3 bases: TGTGCCAGCAGCCTAAGGGGACACGGGGAGAACACTGAAGCTTTCTTT.

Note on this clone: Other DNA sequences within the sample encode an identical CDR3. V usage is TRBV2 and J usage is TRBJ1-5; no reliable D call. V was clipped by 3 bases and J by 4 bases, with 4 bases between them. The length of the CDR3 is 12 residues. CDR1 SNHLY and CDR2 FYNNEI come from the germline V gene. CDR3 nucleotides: TGTGCCAGCAGTGACGGAAATCAGCCCCAGCATTTT. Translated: CASSDGNQPQHF.

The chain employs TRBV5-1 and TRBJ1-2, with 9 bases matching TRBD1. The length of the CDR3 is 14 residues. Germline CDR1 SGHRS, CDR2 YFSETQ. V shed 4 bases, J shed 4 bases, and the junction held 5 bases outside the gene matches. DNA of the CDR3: TGCGCCAGCAGCCAAACGGGACAGGGCTATGGCTACACCTTC. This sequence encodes CASSQTGQGYGYTF.

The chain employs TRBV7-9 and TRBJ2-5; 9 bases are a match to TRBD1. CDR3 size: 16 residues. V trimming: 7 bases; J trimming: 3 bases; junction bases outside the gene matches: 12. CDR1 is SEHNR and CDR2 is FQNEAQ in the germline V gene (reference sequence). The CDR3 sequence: CASTLLDGTGKETQYF. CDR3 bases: TGTGCCAGCACCCTTCTCGACGGGACAGGGAAAGAGACCCAGTACTTC.

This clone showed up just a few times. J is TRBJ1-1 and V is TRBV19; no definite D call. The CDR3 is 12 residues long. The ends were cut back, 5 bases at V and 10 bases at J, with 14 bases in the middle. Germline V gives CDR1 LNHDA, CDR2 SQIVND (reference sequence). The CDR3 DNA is TGTGCCAGTAGTCCCTCTAGTTTCGGAGCTTTCTTT. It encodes CASSPSSFGAFF.

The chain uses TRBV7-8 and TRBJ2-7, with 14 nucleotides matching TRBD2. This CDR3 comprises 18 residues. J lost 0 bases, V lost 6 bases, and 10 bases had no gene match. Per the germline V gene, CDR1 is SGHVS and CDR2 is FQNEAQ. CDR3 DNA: TGTGCCAGCAGTTGGGGACTAGCGGGGGCTCCAAGCTCCTACGAGCAGTACTTC. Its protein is CASSWGLAGAPSSYEQYF.

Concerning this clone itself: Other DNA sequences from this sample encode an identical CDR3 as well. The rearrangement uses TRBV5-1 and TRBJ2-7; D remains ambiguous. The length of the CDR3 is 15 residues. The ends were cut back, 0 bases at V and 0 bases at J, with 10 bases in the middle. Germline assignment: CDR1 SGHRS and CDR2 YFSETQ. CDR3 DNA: TGCGCCAGCAGCTTGGTACCAGGTTCCTCCTACGAGCAGTACTTC. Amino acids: CASSLVPGSSYEQYF. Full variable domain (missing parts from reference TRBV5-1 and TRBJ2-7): KAGVTQTPRYLIKTRGQQVTLSCSPISGHRSVSWYQQTPGQGLQFLFEYFSETQRNKGNFPGRFSGRQFSNSRSEMNVSTLELGDSALYLCASSLVPGSSYEQYFGPGTRLTVT.

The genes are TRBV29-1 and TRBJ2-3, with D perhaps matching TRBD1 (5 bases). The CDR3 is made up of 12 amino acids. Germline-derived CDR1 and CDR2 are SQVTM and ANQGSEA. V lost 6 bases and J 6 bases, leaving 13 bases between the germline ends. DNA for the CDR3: TGCAGCGTCCCAGGGCAGGCGGATACGCAGTATTTT. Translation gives CSVPGQADTQYF.

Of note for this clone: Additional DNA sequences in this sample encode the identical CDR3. Written as DNA, the CDR3 is TGTGCCAGCAGCGGGGGCACTGAAGCTTTCTTT. This codes for CASSGGTEAFF. The genes are TRBV9 and TRBJ1-1; unclear D gene. V lost 3 bases and J 4 bases, leaving 4 bases between the germline ends. CDR3 length: 11 amino acids. CDR1 and CDR2 from the germline V gene are SGDLS and YYNGEE.